This TCR beta chain was obtained from a study of T cell responses to AZD1222 COVID-19 vaccine. Clones were sequenced by immunoSEQ multiplex PCR, and TCRdb holds only the in-frame ones, with some missing. The sample lists 150,000 or so clones, 88% occurring once. Per germline, CDR1 SGHTA and CDR2 FQGTGA. There are 14 residues in the CDR3. The V gene end was trimmed by 5 bases and the J gene end by 0 bases; junction bases not matched to a gene: 3. The material sequenced was peripheral blood, taken on day 0 of AZD1222 vaccination. This receptor was identified in an adult in good health. The rearrangement joins TRBV7-3 to TRBJ2-5; 7 bases map to TRBD2. For the CDR3, the DNA is TGTGCCAGCAGCCCCACTAGCGACCAAGAGACCCAGTACTTC. It yields the protein CASSPTSDQETQYF.